This T cell receptor beta chain was recovered during a study of PD-L1 blockade in urothelial cancer. TCRdb keeps only in-frame clones here, not all; method: immunoSEQ multiplex PCR. The table records around 80,000 clones, approximately 90% of them present only once. The CDR3 length is 13 residues. The ends were cut back, 6 bases at V and 4 bases at J, with 13 bases in the middle. Germline CDR1 reads SQVTM; CDR2 reads ANQGSEA. Sample: PBMCs, taken around atezolizumab (anti-PD-L1) treatment. This clonotype was sampled from a woman between 65 and 79 years old with urothelial cancer. The gene calls are TRBV29-1 and TRBJ2-1; D remains ambiguous. The CDR3 DNA reads TGCAGCGTAGCGAGCCTTTTATACAATGAGCAGTTCTTC. Translated: CSVASLLYNEQFF.